This TCR beta chain is drawn from a study of blood T cell repertoires in COVID-19. The data were produced by immunoSEQ multiplex PCR, yet TCRdb's version contains in-frame clones alone and is incomplete. The sample holds about 440,000 clones, less than 95% seen once. The CDR3 has 16 residues. The J segment lost 0 bases and the V segment lost 6 bases, leaving 8 bases of the junction unmatched. Germline V lookup: CDR1 LNHDA, CDR2 SQIVND (reference sequence). The chain carries TRBV19 and TRBJ2-1; TRBD1 matches at 7 bases. The sequenced material came from PBMCs or T cells enriched from blood (not recorded which). The receptor comes from a man aged 18 to 30 who had recovered from COVID-19. The CDR3 region has the DNA TGTGCCAGTAGCACACCCCGGACAGGCTCCTACAATGAGCAGTTCTTC. It is translated as CASSTPRTGSYNEQFF.